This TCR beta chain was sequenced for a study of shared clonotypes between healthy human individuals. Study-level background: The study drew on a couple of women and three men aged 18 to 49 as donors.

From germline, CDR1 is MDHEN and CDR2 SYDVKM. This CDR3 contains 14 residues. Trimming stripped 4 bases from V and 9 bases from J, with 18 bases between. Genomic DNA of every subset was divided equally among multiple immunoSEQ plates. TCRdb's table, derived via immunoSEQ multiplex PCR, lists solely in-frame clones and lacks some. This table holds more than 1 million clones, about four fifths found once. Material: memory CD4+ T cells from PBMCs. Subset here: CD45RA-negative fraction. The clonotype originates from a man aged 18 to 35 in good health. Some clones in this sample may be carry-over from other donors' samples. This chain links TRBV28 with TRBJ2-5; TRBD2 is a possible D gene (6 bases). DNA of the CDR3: TGTGCCAGCAGTTCCCCGGGACTGGGTGTCTCCCAGTACTTC. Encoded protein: CASSSPGLGVSQYF.